The 5 T cell receptor beta chains below all came from one sample that was sequenced in a study of blood T cell repertoires in COVID-19. Only in-frame clones appear in the TCRdb table, and some are missing; sequencing was by immunoSEQ multiplex PCR. This table holds about 270,000 clones, about 86% found once. Material: peripheral blood. These receptors came from a woman aged 25 to 45 with COVID-19, enrolled during active disease.

The chain employs TRBV19 and TRBJ1-5; tentatively, D is TRBD1 (5 bases). Trimming left V 8 bases short and J 1 base short, with 21 bases between. This CDR3 spans 17 amino acids. The V gene's germline CDR1 is LNHDA and CDR2 SQIVND (reference sequence). CDR3 bases: TGTGCCAGTGGTTTTGGGCAGGGCATCTGGAGCAATCAGCCCCAGCATTTT. Protein sequence: CASGFGQGIWSNQPQHF.

The V and J genes are TRBV7-9 and TRBJ2-3; a possible D gene is TRBD2 (7 bases). V dropped 5 bases and J dropped 0 bases, with 24 bases sitting between them. CDR3 length: 19 residues. Germline loops: CDR1 SEHNR, CDR2 FQNEAQ (reference sequence). CDR3 bases: TGTGCCAGCAGCCCAACGCGTGGGGGGGGGCCCTATAGCACAGATACGCAGTATTTT. As protein: CASSPTRGGGPYSTDTQYF.

The genes are TRBV5-4 and TRBJ1-6; D remains unclear. Germline V gives CDR1 SGHNT, CDR2 YYREEE (reference sequence). Trimming pared 6 bases from V and 12 bases from J, leaving 10 bases between. CDR3 length equals 11 residues. CDR3 DNA: TGTGCCAGCACCTCCGGCGGACCCCTCCACTTT. Its translation is CASTSGGPLHF.

This chain links TRBV6-5 with TRBJ1-2; D possibly corresponds to TRBD1 (5 bases). Trimming stripped 4 bases from V and 9 bases from J, with 18 bases between. Germline-derived CDR1 and CDR2 are MNHEY and SVGAGI. The length of the CDR3 is 14 residues. The DNA for the CDR3 is TGTGCCAGCAGTTCCCCCCGGGGGACGGGGAGCTACACCTTC. This sequence encodes CASSSPRGTGSYTF.

The rearrangement links TRBV19 to TRBJ2-1; 9 bases are shared with TRBD2. CDR3 length: 15 residues. With V trimmed by 3 bases and J by 9 bases, 9 bases remained unmatched. CDR1 LNHDA and CDR2 SQIVND come from the germline V gene (reference sequence). CDR3 protein: CASSISGGPLSEQFF. CDR3 nucleotides: TGTGCCAGTAGTATCAGCGGGGGGCCGTTATCTGAGCAGTTCTTC.